These 27 T cell receptor beta chains came from one sample sequenced in a study of blood T cell repertoires in COVID-19. The data were produced by immunoSEQ multiplex PCR, yet TCRdb's version contains in-frame clones alone and is incomplete. The table shows more than 200,000 clones, with 84% occurring only once. Sequencing used peripheral blood. These receptors were taken from a woman aged 40 to 49 who had recovered from COVID-19.

Judged by abundance, this clone is medium-sized. The chain has TRBV7-9 and TRBJ1-1; D not resolved. The germline CDR1 and CDR2 sequences are SEHNR and FQNEAQ (reference sequence). The CDR3 contains 13 residues. Trimming removed 5 bases at V and 0 bases at J, with 7 bases between. CDR3 coding DNA: TGTGCCAGCAGCCCAAGCATGAACACTGAAGCTTTCTTT. Encoded protein: CASSPSMNTEAFF.

This rearrangement joins TRBV9 to TRBJ2-5, with TRBD2 matching 7 bases. The germline V gene has CDR1 SGDLS and CDR2 YYNGEE. This CDR3 has 15 residues. With 0 bases clipped from V and 5 bases from J, the junction kept 7 bases outside the gene matches. DNA of the CDR3: TGTGCCAGCAGCGTAGCGGGGGGAACGTTGGAGACCCAGTACTTC. Residues: CASSVAGGTLETQYF.

The chain recombines TRBV21-1 with TRBJ1-5. TRBV21-1 is tagged as a pseudogene. This CDR3 has 19 amino acids. For the CDR3, the DNA is TGTGCCAGCAGCAAATGTAGAAACTCAACAACATACTCGGGTCAGCCCCAGCATTTT. It is translated as CASSKCRNSTTYSGQPQHF.

The chain has TRBV7-3 and TRBJ2-3, with 9 bases identical to TRBD1. The CDR3 loop spans 16 amino acids. Trimming took 0 bases from V and 1 from J; bases not matched to a gene: 2. Germline lookup yields CDR1 SGHTA and CDR2 FQGTGA. CDR3 protein: CASSLTRDRGTDTQYF. The CDR3 bases are TGTGCCAGCAGCTTAACGAGGGACAGGGGCACAGATACGCAGTATTTT.

This clone has a handful of counts. This chain uses TRBV6-5 with TRBJ2-7, with D uncertain. Trimming cost V 0 bases and J 4 bases, with 7 bases left between them. Germline values: CDR1 MNHEY, CDR2 SVGAGI. This CDR3 contains 13 residues. In nucleotides, the CDR3 is TGTGCCAGCAGTTACTCCCCATTTTACGAGCAGTACTTC. Amino acid sequence: CASSYSPFYEQYF.

The chain recombines TRBV19 with TRBJ2-2; the D is unclear. V gave up 2 bases and J gave up 6 bases, with 10 bases separating them. The CDR3 runs to 14 residues. The germline V gene encodes CDR1 LNHDA and CDR2 SQIVND (reference sequence). CDR3 sequence (DNA): TGTGCCAGTAGTATAAGACCCCGGGCCGGGGAGCTGTTTTTT. Protein sequence: CASSIRPRAGELFF.

The rearrangement uses TRBV11-2 and TRBJ2-1; 7 bases agree with TRBD1. Germline loops: CDR1 SGHAT, CDR2 FQNNGV. Trimming took 1 base from V and 10 from J; bases not matched to a gene: 4. This CDR3 comprises 13 residues. CDR3 residues: CASSLGNRGEQFF. The CDR3 region has the DNA TGTGCCAGCAGCTTAGGGAACAGGGGCGAGCAGTTCTTC.

The chain carries TRBV12-5 and TRBJ2-7; TRBD1 matches 8 bases. Germline V gene lookup returns CDR1 LGHNT and CDR2 FRNRAP. Germline trimming cut 1 base from V and 1 base from J; bases unmatched to any gene: 30. The CDR3 runs to 24 residues. DNA for the CDR3: TGTGCTAGTGGTTTGGCAACGACAGGGGCGGCAGTCCTACGAGCAGTATCAGAGTCCTACGAGCAGTACTTC. This sequence encodes CASGLATTGAAVLRAVSESYEQYF.

This chain connects TRBV6-4 to TRBJ2-1; D possibly corresponds to TRBD2 (5 bases). Per germline, CDR1 MRHNA and CDR2 SNTAGT. The length of the CDR3 is 15 residues. Trimming shortened V by 3 bases and J by 0 bases, and 9 bases separated the two germline ends. CDR3 region: CASSEDSGSYNEQFF. CDR3 nucleotides: TGTGCCAGCAGTGAGGACTCGGGCTCCTACAATGAGCAGTTCTTC.

The CDR3 sequence: CASRSSGDGYTF. The CDR3 DNA sequence: TGTGCCAGCCGCAGCAGCGGGGACGGCTACACCTTC. V and J are TRBV7-9 and TRBJ1-2; D is possibly TRBD1 (5 bases). This CDR3 comprises 12 residues. Germline CDR1 is SEHNR and CDR2 is FQNEAQ (reference sequence). Trimming took off 8 bases at V and 8 bases at J, with 15 bases between the two ends.

This sequence joins TRBV15 and TRBJ1-5; D call uncertain. Per the germline V gene, CDR1 is LNHNV and CDR2 is YYDKDF (reference sequence). V was pared by 0 bases and J by 2 bases, with 11 bases between. CDR3 size: 16 residues. The CDR3 DNA is TGTGCCACCAGCAGAGATACGGGTTCCGGCAATCAGCCCCAGCATTTT. This codes for CATSRDTGSGNQPQHF.

The chain joins TRBV12-3 or TRBV12-4 to TRBJ2-2; possibly TRBD1 for D (6 bases). Between the trimmed V and J ends, which lost 3 bases and 5 bases, there was a span of 7 bases. The length of the CDR3 is 13 residues. DNA for the CDR3: TGTGCCAGCAGTTTGGGGGCTACCGGGGAGCTGTTTTTT. It yields the protein CASSLGATGELFF.

The rearrangement joins TRBV6-5 to TRBJ1-6; D perhaps matches TRBD1 (6 bases). Germline CDR1 and CDR2: MNHEY and SVGAGI. This CDR3 comprises 14 residues. V was clipped by 2 bases and J by 13 bases, with 15 bases between them. DNA of the CDR3: TGTGCCAGCAGTTACACTACCGGGACAAATCCCCTCCACTTT. Its protein is CASSYTTGTNPLHF.

V gene TRBV3-1 (or the pseudogene TRBV3-2) combines with J gene TRBJ2-7; D perhaps matches TRBD2 (7 bases). The CDR3 is 15 residues long. Germline V gene sequence: CDR1 LGHDT, CDR2 YNNKEL (reference sequence). The germline V and J ends were trimmed by 1 base and 3 bases, with 13 bases remaining between them. As DNA, the CDR3 is TGTGCCAGCAGCCAAGTCGGGGGGCCGTTCTACGAGCAGTACTTC. Translation: CASSQVGGPFYEQYF.

This CDR3 reads CASSLRTDEKLFF. CDR3 in DNA: TGTGCCAGCTCACTGAGGACAGATGAAAAACTGTTTTTT. This chain connects TRBV18 to TRBJ1-4; possible D gene TRBD1, 6 bases. The CDR3 extends over 13 amino acids. V shed 4 bases and J shed 6 bases, with 9 bases lying between them. The germline gives CDR1 KGHSH, CDR2 LQKENI.

The chain employs TRBV28 and TRBJ1-5; D ambiguous. V gave up 4 bases and J gave up 3 bases, with 10 bases separating them. Per germline, CDR1 MDHEN and CDR2 SYDVKM. The CDR3 spans 14 residues. In nucleotides, the CDR3 is TGTGCCAGCAGTTCATCGGGATACAATCAGCCCCAGCATTTT. This translates into CASSSSGYNQPQHF.

This sequence joins TRBV19 and TRBJ2-7, with 7 bases lining up with TRBD1. The V segment lost 0 bases and the J segment 0 bases; nucleotides outside the gene matches: 2. Germline V lookup: CDR1 LNHDA, CDR2 SQIVND (reference sequence). This CDR3 has 15 amino acids. The CDR3 spells CASSIEGTASYEQYF. The CDR3 DNA sequence: TGTGCCAGTAGTATAGAAGGGACAGCCTCCTACGAGCAGTACTTC.

V gene TRBV18 combines with J gene TRBJ1-2; D is possibly TRBD1 (6 bases). V was pared by 1 base and J by 2 bases, with 11 bases between. The CDR3 extends over 15 amino acids. CDR1 KGHSH and CDR2 LQKENI come from the germline V gene. CDR3 coding DNA: TGTGCCAGCTCACCACAAGCGCAGGGGAACTATGGCTACACCTTC. Protein product: CASSPQAQGNYGYTF.

The chain has TRBV28 and TRBJ1-5; D might be TRBD1 (5 bases). V lost 5 bases to trimming and J lost 1 base, with 12 bases between them. CDR3 length: 15 residues. CDR1 and CDR2 (germline): MDHEN, SYDVKM. DNA of the CDR3: TGTGCCAGCAGTCCACCGCGGGGGAGCAATCAGCCCCAGCATTTT. Its translation is CASSPPRGSNQPQHF.

This chain connects TRBV19 to TRBJ1-5, with TRBD1 matching 9 bases. This CDR3 spans 16 amino acids. V was clipped by 9 bases and J by 4 bases; unmatched bases: 13. Germline CDR1 is LNHDA and CDR2 is SQIVND (reference sequence). As DNA, the CDR3 is TGTGCCAGCACTAACGGCGGGACAGGGTGGAATCAGCCCCAGCATTTT. Translation: CASTNGGTGWNQPQHF.

Note on this clone: The sample carries other DNA sequences with the same CDR3. This sequence joins TRBV28 and TRBJ1-5; 7 bases map to TRBD1. This CDR3 has 12 amino acids. Germline trimming cut 9 bases from V and 4 bases from J; bases unmatched to any gene: 3. CDR1 and CDR2 from the germline V gene are MDHEN and SYDVKM. In nucleotides, the CDR3 is TGTGCCAGTCGGACAGGTAATCAGCCCCAGCATTTT. Protein sequence: CASRTGNQPQHF.

Turning to this clone: Its ends do not fully match the called genes, so a read error is possible. This rearrangement joins TRBV7-7 to TRBJ2-3, with 9 positions matching TRBD2. The CDR3 length is 17 residues. Per germline, CDR1 SSHAT and CDR2 FNYEAQ (reference sequence). CDR3 residues: CASSPGRASGVTDTQYF. The CDR3, as DNA: TGTGCTAGCAGCCCCGGTAGGGCTAGCGGGGTCACAGATACGCAGTATTTT.

The rearrangement links TRBV27 to TRBJ2-7, with unresolved D. Trimming took off 2 bases at V and 2 bases at J, with 13 bases between the two ends. The CDR3 is 15 residues long. Per the germline V gene, CDR1 is MNHEY and CDR2 is SMNVEV (reference sequence). CDR3 in amino acids: CASSLTKSATYEQYF. The CDR3 region has the DNA TGTGCCAGCAGTTTAACCAAGAGTGCGACCTACGAGCAGTACTTC.

The rearrangement uses TRBV10-3 and TRBJ1-2, with 9 bases matching TRBD1. CDR1 is ENHRY, CDR2 SYGVKD, per germline. The CDR3 spans 14 residues. The V and J ends lost 10 bases and 3 bases, in that order; junction bases with no gene match: 9. The CDR3 DNA sequence: TGTGCCACTGACACGGGACAGGGTGACTATGGCTACACCTTC. Translating gives CATDTGQGDYGYTF.

The chain combines TRBV4-3 with TRBJ1-3; D remains unclear. Looked up from germline, CDR1 is LGHNA and CDR2 is YSLEER. The V end lost 8 bases, the J end lost 0 bases, and 17 bases lay between the germline ends. The CDR3 is 16 residues long. The CDR3 DNA is TGCGCCAGCCAGGAAGTTTTGGGTATCTCTGGAAACACCATATATTTT. It specifies CASQEVLGISGNTIYF.

This chain uses TRBV4-3 with TRBJ1-1; D perhaps matches TRBD1 (5 bases). The V end lost 2 bases, the J end lost 3 bases, and 10 bases lay between the germline ends. The CDR3 consists of 14 residues. Germline V gene sequence: CDR1 LGHNA, CDR2 YSLEER. The CDR3 region is CASSQNLGDTEAFF. The CDR3 bases are TGCGCCAGCAGCCAAAATTTAGGGGACACTGAAGCTTTCTTT.

The CDR3 region has the DNA TGCGCCAGCAGCCAAATTCAGTCTAGCGCTACCTACGAGCAGTACTTC. Its protein is CASSQIQSSATYEQYF. The V call is TRBV4-3, the J call TRBJ2-7, with D perhaps matching TRBD2 (6 bases). Germline assignment: CDR1 LGHNA and CDR2 YSLEER. The germline V and J ends were trimmed by 2 bases and 2 bases, with 16 bases remaining between them. The CDR3 contains 16 residues.